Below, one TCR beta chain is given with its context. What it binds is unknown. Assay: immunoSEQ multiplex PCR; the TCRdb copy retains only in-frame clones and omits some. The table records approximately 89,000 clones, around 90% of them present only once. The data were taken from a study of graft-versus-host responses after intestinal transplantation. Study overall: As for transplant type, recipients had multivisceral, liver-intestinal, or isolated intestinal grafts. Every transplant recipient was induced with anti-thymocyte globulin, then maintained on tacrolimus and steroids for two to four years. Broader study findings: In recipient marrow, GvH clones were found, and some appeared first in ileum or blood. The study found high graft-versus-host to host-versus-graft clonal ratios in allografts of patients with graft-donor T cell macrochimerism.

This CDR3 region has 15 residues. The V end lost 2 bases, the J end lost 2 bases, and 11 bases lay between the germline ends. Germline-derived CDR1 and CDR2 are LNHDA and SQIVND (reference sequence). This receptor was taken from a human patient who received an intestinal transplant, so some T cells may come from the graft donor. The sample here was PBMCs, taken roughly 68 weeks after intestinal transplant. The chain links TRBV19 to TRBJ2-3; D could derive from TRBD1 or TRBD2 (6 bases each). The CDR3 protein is CASSIRRGHTDTQYF. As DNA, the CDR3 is TGTGCCAGTAGTATACGGCGGGGACACACAGATACGCAGTATTTT.